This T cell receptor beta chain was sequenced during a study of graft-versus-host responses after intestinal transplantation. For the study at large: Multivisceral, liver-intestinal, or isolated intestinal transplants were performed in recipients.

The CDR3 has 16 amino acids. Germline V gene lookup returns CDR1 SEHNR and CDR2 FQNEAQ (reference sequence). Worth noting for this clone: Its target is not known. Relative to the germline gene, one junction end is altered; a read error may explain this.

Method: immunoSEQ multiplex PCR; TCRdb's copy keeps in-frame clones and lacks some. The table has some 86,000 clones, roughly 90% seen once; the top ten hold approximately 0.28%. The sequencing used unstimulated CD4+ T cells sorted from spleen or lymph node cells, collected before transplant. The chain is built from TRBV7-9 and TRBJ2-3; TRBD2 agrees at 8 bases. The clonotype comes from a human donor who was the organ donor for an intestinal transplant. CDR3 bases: TGTGCCAGCAGCTCCGGGGGGGCGGCCCCCACAGGTACGCAGTATTTT. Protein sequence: CASSSGGAAPTGTQYF.